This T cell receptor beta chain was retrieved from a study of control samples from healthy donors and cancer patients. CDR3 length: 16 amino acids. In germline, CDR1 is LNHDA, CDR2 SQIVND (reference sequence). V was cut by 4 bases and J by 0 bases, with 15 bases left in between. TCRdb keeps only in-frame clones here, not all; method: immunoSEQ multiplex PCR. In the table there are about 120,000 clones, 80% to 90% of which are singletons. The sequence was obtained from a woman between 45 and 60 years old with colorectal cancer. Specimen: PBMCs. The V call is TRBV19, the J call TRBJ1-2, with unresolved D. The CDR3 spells CASSTPRHTANYGYTF. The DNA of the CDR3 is TGTGCCAGTAGTACCCCACGACATACCGCTAACTATGGCTACACCTTC.